This T cell receptor (beta chain) was profiled in a study of human T cells and chemical hapten exposure. The germline CDR1 and CDR2 sequences are MDHEN and SYDVKM. The J segment lost 3 bases and the V segment lost 6 bases, leaving 8 bases of the junction unmatched. The CDR3 has 16 residues. Time point indicated: pre-sensitization, week 0. Treatment meaning: therapeutic diphenylcyclopropenone sensitization with weekly scalp DPC. Alopecia patients between 18 and 70 years old and suitable for DPC were used as donors. This clonotype was seen many times. MiXCR, applied by TCRdb to the RACE reads, yields one record per CDR3 protein. The sample lists about 68,000 distinct CDR3 sequences; around 9.9% were seen once.

The source was whole blood, collected in connection with sensitization to the hapten diphenylcyclopropenone (DPC). The chain joins TRBV28 to TRBJ2-2; 9 bases match TRBD2. The receptor's source is a woman aged 45-65 years with alopecia areata. Some clones in this sample may be carry-over from other donors' samples. CDR3 DNA: TGTGCCAGCAGGACCCCGACTAGCGGAGACACCGGGGAGCTGTTTTTT. Its translation is CASRTPTSGDTGELFF.